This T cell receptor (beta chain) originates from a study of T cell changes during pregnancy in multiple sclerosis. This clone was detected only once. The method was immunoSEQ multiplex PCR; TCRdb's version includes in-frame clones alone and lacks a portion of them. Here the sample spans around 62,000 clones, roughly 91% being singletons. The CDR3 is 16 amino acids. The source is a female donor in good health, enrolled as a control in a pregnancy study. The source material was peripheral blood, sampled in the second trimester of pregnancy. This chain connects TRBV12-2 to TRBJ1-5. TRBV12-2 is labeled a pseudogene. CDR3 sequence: CASRPLQGGLDQPQHF. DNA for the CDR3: TGTGCAAGTCGCCCCCTTCAGGGAGGTTTGGATCAGCCCCAGCATTTT.